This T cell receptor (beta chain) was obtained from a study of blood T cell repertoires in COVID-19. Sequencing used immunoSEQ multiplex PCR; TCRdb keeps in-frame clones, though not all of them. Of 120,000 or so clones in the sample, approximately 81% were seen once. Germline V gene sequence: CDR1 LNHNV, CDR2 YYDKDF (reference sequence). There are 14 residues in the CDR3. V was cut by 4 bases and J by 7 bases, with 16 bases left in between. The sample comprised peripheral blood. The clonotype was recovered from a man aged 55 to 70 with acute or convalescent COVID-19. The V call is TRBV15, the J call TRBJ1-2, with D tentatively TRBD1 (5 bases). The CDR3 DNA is TGTGCCACCAGCAAACAGAGTCGGGACTCTGGCTACACCTTC. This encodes CATSKQSRDSGYTF. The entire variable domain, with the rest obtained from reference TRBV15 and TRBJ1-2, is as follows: DAMVIQNPRYQVTQFGKPVTLSCSQTLNHNVMYWYQQKSSQAPKLLFHYYDKDFNNEADTPDNFQSRRPNTSFCFLDIRSPGLGDTAMYLCATSKQSRDSGYTFGSGTRLTVV.